This T cell receptor beta chain emerged from a study of shared clonotypes between healthy human individuals. On the study more broadly: The people who gave samples were a couple of women and a few men aged 18 to 49. General study results and limits: Tissues were not sampled, only blood, and their repertoires likely differ.

Turning to this clone: The antigen remains undetermined.

Some clones are missing from TCRdb's copy, which holds only in-frame ones; the method was immunoSEQ multiplex PCR. The sample lists 740,000 or so clones; around 73% were seen once. Donors included only healthy HIV-negative adults lacking recent acute infections or vaccinations. Investigators divided CD4+ cells into CD45RA+ naive and CD45RA-negative memory subsets. The CDR3 totals 12 residues. Germline V lookup: CDR1 PRHDT, CDR2 FYEKMQ (reference sequence). V was pared by 4 bases and J by 11 bases, with 4 bases of the junction left unmatched. This TCR was recovered from a woman aged 25 to 39 in good health. The chain uses TRBV13 and TRBJ1-4; 7 bases align to TRBD1. The sample consisted of memory CD4+ T cells sorted from blood. The subset was: CD45RA-negative fraction. CDR3 nucleotide sequence: TGTGCCAGCAGCTCCACAGGGGAGAAACTGTTTTTT. Encoded protein: CASSSTGEKLFF.